These T cell receptor beta chains were read from a single sample in a study of blood T cell repertoires in COVID-19. Sequencing was performed with immunoSEQ multiplex PCR; in TCRdb, only in-frame clones are kept and a portion is missing. The table lists about 240,000 clones, around 89% of them singletons, with roughly 4% in the top ten. Material for sequencing was PBMCs or T cells enriched from blood (not recorded which). These receptors all come from a woman aged 25 to 39 who had recovered from COVID-19. The CDR3 runs from the conserved cysteine through the conserved F or W. D genes are given only for firm matches. Size tells how often a clone was seen (once, few, many) or the class of an expanded clone, and some rows leave it out.

CDR3: CASSFVQGNGYTF
DNA: TGTGCCAGCAGCTTCGTGCAGGGTAATGGCTACACCTTC
V: TRBV5-4
D: .
size: .
J: TRBJ1-2

CDR3: CAWSVRGNEQFF
DNA: TGTGCCTGGAGTGTCAGGGGCAATGAGCAGTTCTTC
V: TRBV30
D: .
size: few
J: TRBJ2-1

CDR3: CASRLTSGSLNYNEQFF
DNA: TGTGCCAGCAGACTGACTAGCGGGAGCCTTAACTACAATGAGCAGTTCTTC
V: TRBV28
D: TRBD2
size: .
J: TRBJ2-1

CDR3: CASSFVAGGPVGELFF
DNA: TGTGCCAGCAGTTTCGTAGCGGGAGGGCCTGTCGGGGAGCTGTTTTTT
V: TRBV27
D: TRBD2
size: .
J: TRBJ2-2

CDR3: CASSLDRGAGLYYGYTF
DNA: TGCGCCAGCAGCTTGGACAGGGGAGCGGGCCTCTACTATGGCTACACCTTC
V: TRBV5-1
D: TRBD1
size: .
J: TRBJ1-2

CDR3: CASSSQAPGQGVNEQFF
DNA: TGTGCCAGCAGCTCACAAGCCCCGGGACAGGGGGTAAATGAGCAGTTCTTC
V: TRBV16
D: TRBD1
size: .
J: TRBJ2-1

CDR3: CASSFGGSNEQFF
DNA: TGTGCCAGCAGCTTCGGGGGTAGCAATGAGCAGTTCTTC
V: TRBV7-9
D: .
size: few
J: TRBJ2-1

CDR3: CASSPAEGGSNQPQHF
DNA: TGTGCCAGCAGCCCCGCGGAGGGCGGGAGTAATCAGCCCCAGCATTTT
V: TRBV7-9
D: .
size: .
J: TRBJ1-5

CDR3: CASSYSIQGNNEQFF
DNA: TGTGCCAGCAGTTACAGTATACAGGGGAACAATGAGCAGTTCTTC
V: TRBV6-2/TRBV6-3
D: TRBD1
size: .
J: TRBJ2-1

CDR3: CASTDTVTYNEQFF
DNA: TGCGCCAGCACCGACACCGTTACCTACAATGAGCAGTTCTTC
V: TRBV5-1
D: .
size: .
J: TRBJ2-1

CDR3: CASSVAAAMNTEAFF
DNA: TGTGCCAGCAGCGTAGCGGCAGCGATGAACACTGAAGCTTTCTTT
V: TRBV9
D: .
size: .
J: TRBJ1-1

CDR3: CASTPGGEAFF
DNA: TGTGCCAGCACCCCAGGGGGTGAAGCTTTCTTT
V: TRBV25-1
D: TRBD1
size: .
J: TRBJ1-1

CDR3: CASSLGAGGTDRELFF
DNA: TGTGCCAGCAGTTTGGGGGCGGGAGGTACGGACCGGGAGCTGTTTTTT
V: TRBV28
D: TRBD2
size: .
J: TRBJ2-2

CDR3: CAWNEGQGAWHF
DNA: TGTGCCTGGAACGAGGGACAGGGGGCCTGGCATTTT
V: TRBV30
D: TRBD1
size: .
J: TRBJ1-5

CDR3: CASSPGQGNEQFF
DNA: TGTGCCAGCAGCCCTGGGCAGGGCAATGAGCAGTTCTTC
V: TRBV7-2
D: .
size: .
J: TRBJ2-1

CDR3: CASSLAGSRADTQYF
DNA: TGCGCCAGCAGCTTGGCCGGGAGTAGGGCAGATACGCAGTATTTT
V: TRBV5-1
D: .
size: few
J: TRBJ2-3

CDR3: CASSYSRAGGVQPQHF
DNA: TGTGCCAGCAGTTACTCGAGGGCAGGGGGCGTACAGCCCCAGCATTTT
V: TRBV6-2/TRBV6-3
D: TRBD1
size: .
J: TRBJ1-5

CDR3: CASSVGGAGNEQFF
DNA: TGTGCCAGCAGCGTAGGGGGAGCCGGCAATGAGCAGTTCTTC
V: TRBV9
D: .
size: .
J: TRBJ2-1

CDR3: CASSITGGAGAFF
DNA: TGTGCCAGCAGTATCACAGGGGGCGCGGGAGCTTTCTTT
V: TRBV28
D: TRBD1
size: .
J: TRBJ1-1

CDR3: CASSAEVRGYEQYF
DNA: TGTGCCAGCAGTGCAGAGGTCAGGGGCTACGAGCAGTACTTC
V: TRBV2
D: .
size: .
J: TRBJ2-7

CDR3: CASSQARTRGQSNQPQHF
DNA: TGTGCCAGCAGCCAAGCACGTACGAGGGGACAAAGCAATCAGCCCCAGCATTTT
V: TRBV7-9
D: .
size: .
J: TRBJ1-5

CDR3: CASSYSIRRGEKLFF
DNA: TGTGCCAGCAGTTACTCGATTAGGAGGGGTGAAAAACTGTTTTTT
V: TRBV6-5
D: .
size: .
J: TRBJ1-4

CDR3: CATGLAEETQYF
DNA: TGTGCCACCGGCCTAGCGGAAGAGACCCAGTACTTC
V: TRBV15
D: TRBD2
size: .
J: TRBJ2-5

CDR3: CASNPWGGFNYGYTF
DNA: TGTGCCAGCAACCCCTGGGGAGGGTTTAACTATGGCTACACCTTC
V: TRBV5-6
D: .
size: few
J: TRBJ1-2

CDR3: CASSVGAGSGIQYF
DNA: TGTGCCAGCAGTGTTGGGGCAGGGTCGGGCATTCAGTACTTC
V: TRBV7-9
D: .
size: once
J: TRBJ2-4

CDR3: CASRPDTSYEQYF
DNA: TGTGCCAGCAGACCGGACACCTCCTACGAGCAGTACTTC
V: TRBV7-2
D: .
size: once
J: TRBJ2-7

CDR3: CASSYRANTEAFF
DNA: TGTGCCAGCAGTTACAGGGCGAACACTGAAGCTTTCTTT
V: TRBV2
D: .
size: .
J: TRBJ1-1

CDR3: CASSLEVTGGQPQHF
DNA: TGTGCCAGCAGCTTAGAGGTGACAGGTGGGCAGCCCCAGCATTTT
V: TRBV7-2
D: .
size: .
J: TRBJ1-5

CDR3: CASSSFGGLNEQFF
DNA: TGTGCCAGCAGCTCCTTCGGGGGGCTGAATGAGCAGTTCTTC
V: TRBV7-2
D: .
size: .
J: TRBJ2-1

CDR3: CASSTVSGVGETQYF
DNA: TGTGCCAGCAGCACCGTTTCGGGGGTAGGGGAGACCCAGTACTTC
V: TRBV7-3
D: .
size: .
J: TRBJ2-5

CDR3: CASRRGGIETQYF
DNA: TGTGCCAGCAGGAGGGGGGGGATAGAGACCCAGTACTTC
V: TRBV12-3/TRBV12-4
D: .
size: once
J: TRBJ2-5

CDR3: CASSPRDSGNEQFF
DNA: TGCGCCAGCAGCCCCCGGGATTCCGGCAATGAGCAGTTCTTC
V: TRBV5-1
D: .
size: .
J: TRBJ2-1

CDR3: CASSQVPAYPHEQYF
DNA: TGTGCCAGCAGCCAAGTCCCAGCGTACCCTCACGAGCAGTACTTC
V: TRBV3-1/TRBV3-2
D: .
size: .
J: TRBJ2-7

CDR3: CASSLDRLTSDYEQYF
DNA: TGTGCCAGCAGCTTAGATCGGTTGACTAGCGACTACGAGCAGTACTTC
V: TRBV11-3
D: TRBD2
size: .
J: TRBJ2-7

CDR3: CASSLAAPGGSYEQYF
DNA: TGTGCCAGCAGCTTAGCGGCGCCAGGGGGGTCCTACGAGCAGTACTTC
V: TRBV7-2
D: .
size: .
J: TRBJ2-7

CDR3: CSVGTGGLNEQFF
DNA: TGCAGCGTCGGGACAGGGGGATTGAATGAGCAGTTCTTC
V: TRBV29-1
D: TRBD1
size: .
J: TRBJ2-1

CDR3: CATSPGNQNLNTEAFF
DNA: TGTGCCACCAGTCCGGGAAACCAGAACCTGAACACTGAAGCTTTCTTT
V: TRBV24-1
D: .
size: once
J: TRBJ1-1

CDR3: CASSQVQGNQPQHF
DNA: TGTGCCAGCAGCCAAGTTCAGGGTAATCAGCCCCAGCATTTT
V: TRBV4-2
D: .
size: .
J: TRBJ1-5

CDR3: CAIRNGEANTEAFF
DNA: TGTGCCATCAGGAACGGTGAGGCGAACACTGAAGCTTTCTTT
V: TRBV10-3
D: .
size: .
J: TRBJ1-1

CDR3: CASSLGEGHLGYTF
DNA: TGTGCCAGCTCCCTAGGGGAGGGGCATCTTGGCTACACCTTC
V: TRBV18
D: .
size: .
J: TRBJ1-2

CDR3: CASSQTSRGREQYF
DNA: TGTGCCAGCAGCCAGACTAGCCGCGGCCGCGAGCAGTACTTC
V: TRBV7-2
D: TRBD2
size: .
J: TRBJ2-7

CDR3: CASSPGTSGGETQYF
DNA: TGTGCCAGCAGTCCTGGGACTAGCGGTGGAGAGACCCAGTACTTC
V: TRBV27
D: TRBD2
size: .
J: TRBJ2-5

CDR3: CASSLGLATETQYF
DNA: TGTGCCAGCAGCCTGGGACTAGCGACAGAGACCCAGTACTTC
V: TRBV7-3
D: TRBD2
size: .
J: TRBJ2-5

CDR3: CASSFRGDGYGYTF
DNA: TGTGCCAGCAGCTTCAGGGGGGACGGATATGGCTACACCTTC
V: TRBV7-2
D: TRBD1
size: .
J: TRBJ1-2

CDR3: CAWSTGQGGSPLHF
DNA: TGTGCCTGGAGTACCGGACAGGGTGGTTCACCCCTCCACTTT
V: TRBV30
D: TRBD1
size: .
J: TRBJ1-6

CDR3: CASSFGSNYGYTF
DNA: TGTGCCAGCAGTTTCGGGTCTAACTATGGCTACACCTTC
V: TRBV27
D: .
size: once
J: TRBJ1-2

CDR3: CASSRTGVEAFF
DNA: TGCGCCAGCAGCCGGACAGGGGTTGAAGCTTTCTTT
V: TRBV4-3
D: TRBD1
size: few
J: TRBJ1-1

CDR3: CASSLFMNTEAFF
DNA: TGCGCCAGCAGCCTATTTATGAACACTGAAGCTTTCTTT
V: TRBV4-3
D: .
size: once
J: TRBJ1-1

CDR3: CASSLVGGNLYEQYF
DNA: TGTGCCAGCAGCTTAGTGGGGGGGAATCTCTACGAGCAGTACTTC
V: TRBV7-9
D: TRBD2
size: .
J: TRBJ2-7

CDR3: CAWRRLRAGTDTQYF
DNA: TGTGCCTGGAGACGATTGCGGGCCGGCACAGATACGCAGTATTTT
V: TRBV30
D: .
size: .
J: TRBJ2-3

CDR3: CASSQGLAGTYEQFF
DNA: TGTGCCAGCAGTCAGGGACTAGCGGGAACGTATGAGCAGTTCTTC
V: TRBV28
D: TRBD2
size: .
J: TRBJ2-1

CDR3: CASSRGQGLIMNTEAFF
DNA: TGTGCCAGCTCACGCGGACAGGGGCTAATTATGAACACTGAAGCTTTCTTT
V: TRBV18
D: TRBD1
size: .
J: TRBJ1-1

CDR3: CASSLGTSGTHEQFF
DNA: TGCGCCAGCAGCCTCGGGACTAGCGGGACGCATGAGCAGTTCTTC
V: TRBV5-1
D: TRBD2
size: .
J: TRBJ2-1

CDR3: CASRIKQGAHEKLFF
DNA: TGTGCCAGCAGGATCAAACAGGGGGCGCATGAAAAACTGTTTTTT
V: TRBV2
D: TRBD1
size: .
J: TRBJ1-4

CDR3: CASREGTGVYYGYTF
DNA: TGTGCCAGCAGGGAGGGGACAGGGGTTTACTATGGCTACACCTTC
V: TRBV28
D: TRBD1
size: .
J: TRBJ1-2